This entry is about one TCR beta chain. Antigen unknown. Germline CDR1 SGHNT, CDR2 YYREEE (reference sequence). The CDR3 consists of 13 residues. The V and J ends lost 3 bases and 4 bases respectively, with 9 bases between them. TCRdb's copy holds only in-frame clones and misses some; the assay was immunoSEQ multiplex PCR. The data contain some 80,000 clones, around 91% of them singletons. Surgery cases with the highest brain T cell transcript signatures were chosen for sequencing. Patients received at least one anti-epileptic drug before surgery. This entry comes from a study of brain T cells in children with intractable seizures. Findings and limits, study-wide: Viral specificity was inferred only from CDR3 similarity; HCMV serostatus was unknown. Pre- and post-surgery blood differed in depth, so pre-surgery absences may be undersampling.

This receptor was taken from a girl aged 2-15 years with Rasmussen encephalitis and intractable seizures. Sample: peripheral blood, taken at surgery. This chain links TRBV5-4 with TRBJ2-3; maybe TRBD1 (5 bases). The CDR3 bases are TGTGCCAGCAGCTCCGACAGTTCAGATACGCAGTATTTT. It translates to CASSSDSSDTQYF.